This T cell receptor beta chain was captured in a study of T cell repertoires in cytomegalovirus infection. Study summary: CMV epitopes used comprised recently identified HLA-C-restricted ones and well-studied HLA-B-restricted ones. The public TCR beta signatures pointed to both CMV infection and matching HLA type.

As for this clonotype: Its antigen is still unknown.

Study conclusions and caveats: Adding up the frequency of public TCR beta families identified people who carried CMV plus the relevant HLA. Ex vivo responses were dominated by HLA-C-restricted CMV-specific TCR beta clonotypes.

TCRdb passed the reads through MiXCR, listing each CDR3 protein once. Of about 770,000 distinct CDR3 sequences listed, 25% to 30% were seen once; the top ten hold roughly 14%. Trimming took off 3 bases at V and 7 bases at J, with 13 bases between the two ends. This CDR3 has 13 amino acids. Germline V gives CDR1 LNHNV, CDR2 YYDKDF (reference sequence). This chain links TRBV15 with TRBJ2-7, with D possibly matching TRBD2 (6 bases). This receptor was obtained from a human donor in good health (CMV status not recorded). Some clones in this sample may be carry-over from other donors' samples. The sequencing used cultured CD8+ T cells from PBMCs, collected from culture after CMV antigen stimulation. In nucleotides, the CDR3 is TGTGCCACCAGCAGTTCGGGCGCGGGAGAGCAGTACTTC. This encodes CATSSSGAGEQYF.